This T cell receptor (beta chain) was sequenced during a study of T-cell memory formation after mild COVID-19. Points on this clonotype: Its cognate antigen is unknown.

Germline assignment: CDR1 KGHDR and CDR2 SFDVKD. V was trimmed by 1 base and J by 6 bases, leaving 14 bases between them. The CDR3 has 15 amino acids. TCRdb reprocessed the 5' RACE reads with MiXCR, giving one entry per CDR3 protein. The sample has about 350,000 distinct CDR3 sequences; around 28% are singletons. Study-level results: Some responding clones appeared in pre-infection memory, suggesting cross-reactive memory joined.

The source material was PBMCs or a T cell subset sorted from them (not recorded which). This receptor was taken from an adult woman who had mild COVID-19 (a few samples of this study predate the infection). Cell type and time point are not known. The chain combines TRBV24-1 with TRBJ1-1; D is possibly TRBD1 (5 bases). The CDR3 nucleotides read TGTGCCACCAGTGATTTTACCCGGACAATTTCTGAAGCTTTCTTT. This encodes CATSDFTRTISEAFF.